This is a list of T cell receptor beta chains from one sample in a study of T cells after yellow fever vaccination. Each CDR3 protein gets one entry after TCRdb re-called the 5' RACE reads with MiXCR. The repertoire has 300,000 to 400,000 distinct CDR3 sequences, less than 9.5% of them found once; the top ten carry approximately 15%. The input for sequencing was PBMCs, taken approximately 47 days after the first yellow fever vaccination. The receptors come from a man aged 18 to 35 who received the YFV17D yellow fever vaccine. The CDR3 runs from the conserved cysteine through the conserved F or W. The D gene is left open where the match is weak. The size field is filled for only some rows; it gives once, few, many or a size class.

>TRBV5-1|NA|TRBJ1-1|few
CASSLYGPNTEAFF
TGCGCCAGCAGCTTGTATGGCCCGAACACTGAAGCTTTCTTT
>TRBV12-3/TRBV12-4|NA|TRBJ1-4|few
CASSRRQDNEKLFF
TGTGCCAGCAGTAGACGACAGGATAATGAAAAACTGTTTTTT
>TRBV5-6|NA|TRBJ1-2|many
CASSLVAGGNYGYTF
TGTGCCAGCAGCTTGGTGGCGGGCGGCAACTATGGCTACACCTTC
>TRBV2|NA|TRBJ2-3|few
CASSETSDTQYF
TGTGCCAGCAGTGAAACTTCAGATACGCAGTATTTT
>TRBV19|NA|TRBJ1-1|few
CASSIQGNTEAFF
TGTGCCAGTAGTATACAGGGGAACACTGAAGCTTTCTTT
>TRBV20-1|NA|TRBJ2-1|few
CSARDYSYNEQFF
TGCAGTGCTAGGGATTACTCCTACAATGAGCAGTTCTTC
>TRBV11-2|NA|TRBJ2-3|few
CASSFGDPDTQYF
TGTGCCAGCAGCTTCGGGGATCCAGATACGCAGTATTTT
>TRBV7-3|TRBD1|TRBJ1-2|few
CANRTGVNYGYTF
TGTGCCAACAGGACAGGGGTGAACTATGGCTACACCTTC
>TRBV12-3/TRBV12-4|NA|TRBJ1-4|few
CASSHTQGTGVEKLFF
TGTGCCAGCAGTCACACGCAGGGGACGGGCGTCGAAAAACTGTTTTTT
>TRBV5-4|NA|TRBJ2-1|few
CASSADRNVFNEQFF
TGTGCCAGCAGTGCAGACCGGAATGTTTTCAATGAGCAGTTCTTC
>TRBV7-9|TRBD1|TRBJ1-2|NA
CASSLGTGRFSYTF
TGTGCCAGCAGCTTGGGGACAGGCCGTTTCAGCTACACCTTC
>TRBV12-3/TRBV12-4|NA|TRBJ1-1|NA
CASSPSGSMNTEAFF
TGTGCCAGCAGTCCCTCGGGGAGCATGAACACTGAAGCTTTCTTT
>TRBV6-5|NA|TRBJ1-3|NA
CASSLQHSGNTIYF
TGTGCCAGCAGTTTACAGCACTCTGGAAACACCATATATTTT
>TRBV29-1|TRBD2|TRBJ2-5|NA
CSPKRGLQETQYF
TGCAGCCCTAAGCGGGGCCTACAAGAGACCCAGTACTTC
>TRBV27|NA|TRBJ2-7|few
CASSGRGRKTDEQYF
TGTGCCAGCAGCGGCCGAGGTAGGAAAACCGACGAGCAGTACTTC
>TRBV6-1|TRBD1|TRBJ2-5|few
CASSGTGVQYQETQYF
TGTGCCAGCAGTGGAACAGGGGTACAGTACCAAGAGACCCAGTACTTC
>TRBV6-5|TRBD1|TRBJ1-1|few
CASSYSRRTGALTEAFF
TGTGCCAGCAGTTACTCGCGCCGGACAGGGGCACTCACTGAAGCTTTCTTT
>TRBV5-1|TRBD1|TRBJ2-2|many
CASRTGTGITGELFF
TGCGCCAGCAGAACCGGGACAGGGATCACCGGGGAGCTGTTTTTT
>TRBV27|NA|TRBJ1-1|NA
CASSLSNQGKGLNTEAFF
TGTGCCAGCAGTTTATCCAATCAGGGTAAGGGGCTGAACACTGAAGCTTTCTTT
>TRBV11-2|NA|TRBJ2-5|NA
CASSLEVGWGNQETQYF
TGTGCCAGCAGCTTAGAGGTCGGATGGGGAAACCAAGAGACCCAGTACTTC
>TRBV5-1|NA|TRBJ2-1|few
CASSLGGLDNEQFF
TGCGCCAGCAGCTTGGGAGGGTTAGACAATGAGCAGTTCTTC
>TRBV5-1|NA|TRBJ1-1|many
CASSLWDGGDTEAFF
TGCGCCAGCAGCCTCTGGGACGGGGGGGACACTGAAGCTTTCTTT
>TRBV27|TRBD1|TRBJ1-1|few
CASSLGTGGLAFF
TGTGCCAGCAGTTTAGGGACAGGGGGTTTAGCTTTCTTT
>TRBV5-1|NA|TRBJ1-4|few
CASSLAAGAPKEKLFF
TGCGCCAGCAGCTTGGCCGCGGGGGCACCCAAGGAAAAACTGTTTTTT
>TRBV7-8|NA|TRBJ1-3|few
CASSLGDLRKSGNTIYF
TGTGCCAGCAGCTTAGGGGACCTGAGGAAGAGTGGAAACACCATATATTTT
>TRBV10-3|TRBD1|TRBJ2-7|many
CAISEETGDSYEQYF
TGTGCCATCAGTGAGGAAACAGGGGACTCCTACGAGCAGTACTTC
>TRBV27|NA|TRBJ1-5|NA
CASSFSDRYQPQHF
TGTGCCAGCAGTTTCTCCGACAGATATCAGCCCCAGCATTTT
>TRBV20-1|NA|TRBJ1-5|few
CCARDRGSLSNQPQHF
TGCTGTGCTAGAGATCGGGGGTCCCTTAGCAATCAGCCCCAGCATTTT
>TRBV6-2/TRBV6-3|TRBD2|TRBJ2-3|NA
CASSYPFPGGREDTQYF
TGTGCCAGCAGTTACCCCTTTCCGGGGGGTCGTGAAGATACGCAGTATTTT
>TRBV3-1|TRBD2|TRBJ2-5|NA
CASSPLAGVRETQYF
TGTGCCAGCAGCCCGTTAGCGGGGGTCAGGGAGACCCAGTACTTC
>TRBV5-1|NA|TRBJ2-1|many
CASSFWERMSGSYNEQFF
TGCGCCAGCAGCTTTTGGGAGAGGATGAGCGGGTCCTACAATGAGCAGTTCTTC
>TRBV10-3|NA|TRBJ1-6|NA
CAIRGTNSYNSPLHF
TGTGCCATCAGAGGGACCAACTCCTATAATTCACCCCTCCACTTT
>TRBV7-9|NA|TRBJ2-7|few
CASSSPLREEQYF
TGTGCCAGCAGCTCCCCCCTCAGGGAGGAGCAGTACTTC
>TRBV4-3|TRBD2|TRBJ2-7|many
CASSQDLAASYEQYF
TGCGCCAGCAGCCAAGACCTAGCGGCCTCCTACGAGCAGTACTTC
>TRBV10-2|NA|TRBJ2-2|NA
CASRGSGFGGELFF
TGCGCCAGCAGAGGATCGGGGTTTGGCGGGGAGCTGTTTTTT
>TRBV12-3/TRBV12-4|NA|TRBJ2-1|few
CASSLFGGLNSYNEQFF
TGTGCCAGCAGTTTATTCGGGGGGCTAAACTCCTACAATGAGCAGTTCTTC
>TRBV4-1|NA|TRBJ2-1|few
CASRPGTPPNEQFF
TGCGCCAGCAGACCCGGGACTCCTCCCAATGAGCAGTTCTTC
>TRBV5-4|NA|TRBJ2-6|NA
CASTSVSANVLTF
TGTGCCAGCACCAGTGTGAGTGCCAACGTCCTGACTTTC
>TRBV7-9|NA|TRBJ1-1|many
CASSPFPGGNTEAFF
TGTGCCAGCAGCCCGTTCCCGGGGGGTAACACTGAAGCTTTCTTT
>TRBV5-6|NA|TRBJ2-3|many
CASSWMDRRFSTDTQYF
TGTGCCAGCAGCTGGATGGATCGAAGATTCAGCACAGATACGCAGTATTTT
>TRBV27|NA|TRBJ2-6|few
CASSLMGRISGANVLTF
TGTGCCAGCAGTTTAATGGGTCGAATCTCTGGGGCCAACGTCCTGACTTTC
>TRBV7-2|TRBD2|TRBJ2-3|few
CASSFLAGGQDTQYF
TGTGCCAGCAGCTTCTTGGCGGGGGGGCAAGATACGCAGTATTTT
>TRBV10-3|TRBD2|TRBJ2-5|few
CATTPLAGGQETQYF
TGTGCCACGACCCCTCTAGCGGGGGGCCAAGAGACCCAGTACTTC
>TRBV18|NA|TRBJ2-3|NA
CASSPFSKQVSTDTQYF
TGTGCCAGCTCACCATTCTCGAAGCAGGTTAGCACAGATACGCAGTATTTT
>TRBV5-5|NA|TRBJ1-2|few
CASSLGPKGDYGYTF
TGTGCCAGCAGCTTAGGCCCGAAGGGGGACTATGGCTACACCTTC
>TRBV27|NA|TRBJ1-1|few
CASSPKGGRRTEAFF
TGTGCCAGCAGTCCTAAGGGGGGCAGGAGGACTGAAGCTTTCTTT
>TRBV19|TRBD1|TRBJ1-2|few
CASTRDRVNYGYTF
TGTGCCAGTACCAGGGACAGGGTGAACTATGGCTACACCTTC
>TRBV20-1|TRBD1|TRBJ2-5|NA
CSATGTGQGETQYF
TGCAGTGCTACCGGGACAGGTCAAGGCGAGACCCAGTACTTC
>TRBV5-1|TRBD1|TRBJ1-1|many
CASSLRQGTNTEAFF
TGCGCCAGCAGCCTCCGACAGGGCACGAACACTGAAGCTTTCTTT
>TRBV29-1|NA|TRBJ2-3|few
CSLARSLADTQYF
TGCAGCCTTGCCAGGAGTTTGGCAGATACGCAGTATTTT
>TRBV7-2|TRBD1|TRBJ2-7|few
CASSRRDRGHEQYF
TGTGCCAGCAGCCGCCGGGACAGGGGGCACGAGCAGTACTTC